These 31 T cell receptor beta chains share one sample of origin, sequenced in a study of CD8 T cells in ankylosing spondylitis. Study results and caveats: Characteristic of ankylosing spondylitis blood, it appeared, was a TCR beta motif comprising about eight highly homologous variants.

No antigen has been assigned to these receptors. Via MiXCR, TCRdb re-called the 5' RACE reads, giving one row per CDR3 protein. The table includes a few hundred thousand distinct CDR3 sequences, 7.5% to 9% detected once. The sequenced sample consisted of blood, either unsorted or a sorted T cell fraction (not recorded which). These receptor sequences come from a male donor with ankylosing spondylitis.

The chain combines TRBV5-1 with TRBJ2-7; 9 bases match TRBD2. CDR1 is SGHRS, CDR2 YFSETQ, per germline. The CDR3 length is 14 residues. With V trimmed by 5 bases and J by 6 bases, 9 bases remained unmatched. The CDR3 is CASRPIAGDGEQYF. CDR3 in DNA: TGCGCCAGCAGACCAATAGCGGGAGATGGCGAGCAGTACTTC.

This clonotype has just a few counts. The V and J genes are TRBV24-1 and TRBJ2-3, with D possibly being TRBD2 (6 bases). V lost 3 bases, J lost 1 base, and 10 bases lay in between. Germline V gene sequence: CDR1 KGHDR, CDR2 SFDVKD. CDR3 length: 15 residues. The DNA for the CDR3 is TGTGCCACCAGTGATACACAGCGGGGCACAGATACGCAGTATTTT. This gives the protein CATSDTQRGTDTQYF.

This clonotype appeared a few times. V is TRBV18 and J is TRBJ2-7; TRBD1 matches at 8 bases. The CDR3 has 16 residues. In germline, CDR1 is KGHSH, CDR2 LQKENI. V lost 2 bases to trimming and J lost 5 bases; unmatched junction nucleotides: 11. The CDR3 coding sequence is TGTGCCAGCTCACCAGGGCCCGGGACAGGCAGCGACGAGCAGTACTTC. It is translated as CASSPGPGTGSDEQYF.

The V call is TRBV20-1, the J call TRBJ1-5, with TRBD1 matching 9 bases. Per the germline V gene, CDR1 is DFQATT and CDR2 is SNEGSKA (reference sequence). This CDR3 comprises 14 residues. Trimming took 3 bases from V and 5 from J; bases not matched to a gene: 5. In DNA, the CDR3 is TGCAGTGCTAGGACCGGGACAGGGCATCAGCCCCAGCATTTT. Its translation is CSARTGTGHQPQHF.

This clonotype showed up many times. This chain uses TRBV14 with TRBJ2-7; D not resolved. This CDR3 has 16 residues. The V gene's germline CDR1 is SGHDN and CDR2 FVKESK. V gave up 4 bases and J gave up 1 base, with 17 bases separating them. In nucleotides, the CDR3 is TGTGCCAGCAGCCTACCAAGGGAAAAAGGGTCCTACGAGCAGTACTTC. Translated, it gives CASSLPREKGSYEQYF.

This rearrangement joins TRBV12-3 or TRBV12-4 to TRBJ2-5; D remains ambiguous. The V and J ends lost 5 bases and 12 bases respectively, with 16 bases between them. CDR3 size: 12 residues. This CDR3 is CASSPPGWMKYF. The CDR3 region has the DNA TGTGCCAGCAGTCCGCCGGGTTGGATGAAGTACTTC.

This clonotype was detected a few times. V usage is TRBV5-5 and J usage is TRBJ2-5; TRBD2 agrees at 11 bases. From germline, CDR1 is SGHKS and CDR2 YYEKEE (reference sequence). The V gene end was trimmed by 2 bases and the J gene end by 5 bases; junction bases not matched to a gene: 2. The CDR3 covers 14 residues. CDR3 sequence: CASSFLAGGETQYF. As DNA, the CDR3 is TGTGCCAGCAGCTTTCTAGCGGGAGGTGAGACCCAGTACTTC.

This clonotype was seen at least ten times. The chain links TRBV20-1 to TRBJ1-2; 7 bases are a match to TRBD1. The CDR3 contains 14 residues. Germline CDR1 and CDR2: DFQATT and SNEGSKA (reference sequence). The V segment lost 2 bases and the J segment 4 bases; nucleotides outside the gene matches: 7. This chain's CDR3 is CSARFTGDGYGYTF. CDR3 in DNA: TGCAGTGCTAGATTTACAGGGGACGGCTATGGCTACACCTTC.

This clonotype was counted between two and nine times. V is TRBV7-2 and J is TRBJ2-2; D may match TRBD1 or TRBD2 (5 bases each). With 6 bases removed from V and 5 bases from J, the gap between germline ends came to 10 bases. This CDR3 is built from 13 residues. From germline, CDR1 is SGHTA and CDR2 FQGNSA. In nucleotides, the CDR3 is TGTGCCAGCAGGTTGAGGGGAACCGGGGAGCTGTTTTTT. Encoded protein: CASRLRGTGELFF.

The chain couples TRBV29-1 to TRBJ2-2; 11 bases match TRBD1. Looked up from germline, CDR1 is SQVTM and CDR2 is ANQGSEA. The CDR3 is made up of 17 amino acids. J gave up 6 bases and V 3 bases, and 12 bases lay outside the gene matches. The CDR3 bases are TGCAGCGTTGACTTAATGCCGGGACAGGGGGTCCCCGGGGAGCTGTTTTTT. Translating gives CSVDLMPGQGVPGELFF.

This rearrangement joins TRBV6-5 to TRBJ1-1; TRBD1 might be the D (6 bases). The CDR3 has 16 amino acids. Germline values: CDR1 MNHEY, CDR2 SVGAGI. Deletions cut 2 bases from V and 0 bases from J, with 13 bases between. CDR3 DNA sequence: TGTGCCAGCAGTTACGGTCGGACAGACATGAACACTGAAGCTTTCTTT. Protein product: CASSYGRTDMNTEAFF.

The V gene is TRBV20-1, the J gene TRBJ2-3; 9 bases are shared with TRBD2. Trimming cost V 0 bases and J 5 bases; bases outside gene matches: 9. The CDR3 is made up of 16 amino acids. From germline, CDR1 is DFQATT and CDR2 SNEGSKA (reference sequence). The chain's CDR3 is CSARDRAGGLGDTQYF. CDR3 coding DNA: TGCAGTGCTAGAGATCGGGCGGGAGGGCTTGGAGATACGCAGTATTTT.

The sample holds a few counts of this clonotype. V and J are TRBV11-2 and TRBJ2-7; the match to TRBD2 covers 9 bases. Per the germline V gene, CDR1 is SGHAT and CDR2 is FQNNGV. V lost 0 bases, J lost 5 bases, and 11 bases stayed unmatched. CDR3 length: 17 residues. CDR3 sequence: CASSLDHTAGGLDEQYF. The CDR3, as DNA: TGTGCCAGCAGCTTAGATCATACGGCGGGAGGGTTGGACGAGCAGTACTTC.

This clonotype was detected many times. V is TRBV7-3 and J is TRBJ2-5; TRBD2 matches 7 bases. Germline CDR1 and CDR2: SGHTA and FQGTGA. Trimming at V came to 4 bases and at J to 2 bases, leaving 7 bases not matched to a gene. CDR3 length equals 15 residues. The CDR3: CASSSSGTKQETQYF. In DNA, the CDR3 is TGTGCCAGCAGCTCCTCCGGGACTAAGCAAGAGACCCAGTACTTC.

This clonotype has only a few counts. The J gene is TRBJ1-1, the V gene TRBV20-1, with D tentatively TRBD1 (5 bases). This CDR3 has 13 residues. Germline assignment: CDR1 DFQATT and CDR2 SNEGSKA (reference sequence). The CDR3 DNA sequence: TGCATTCCAGGGTCTCAAGTGAACACTGAAGCTTTCTTT. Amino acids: CIPGSQVNTEAFF.

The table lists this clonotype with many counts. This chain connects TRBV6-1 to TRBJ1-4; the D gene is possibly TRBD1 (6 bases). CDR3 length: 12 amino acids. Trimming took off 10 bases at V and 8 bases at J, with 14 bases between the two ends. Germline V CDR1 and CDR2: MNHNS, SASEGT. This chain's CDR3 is CATTGHNEKLFF. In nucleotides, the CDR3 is TGTGCCACCACGGGACACAACGAAAAACTGTTTTTT.

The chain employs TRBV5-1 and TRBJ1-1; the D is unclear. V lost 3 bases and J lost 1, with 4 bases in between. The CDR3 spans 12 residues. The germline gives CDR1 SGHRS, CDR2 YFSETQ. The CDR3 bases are TGCGCCAGCAGCTCTCAGAACACTGAAGCTTTCTTT. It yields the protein CASSSQNTEAFF.

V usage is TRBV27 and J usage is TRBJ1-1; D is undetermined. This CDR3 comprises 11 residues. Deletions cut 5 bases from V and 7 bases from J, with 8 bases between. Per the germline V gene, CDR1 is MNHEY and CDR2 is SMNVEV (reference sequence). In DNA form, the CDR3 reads TGTGCCAGCAGTGGCGTCAGTGAAGCTTTCTTT. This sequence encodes CASSGVSEAFF.

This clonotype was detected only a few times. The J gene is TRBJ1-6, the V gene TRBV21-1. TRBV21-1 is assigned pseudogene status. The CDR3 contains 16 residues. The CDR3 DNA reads TGTGCCAGCAGCGGCCGGGACGGCCTTTTTGGTTCACCCCTCCACTTT. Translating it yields CASSGRDGLFGSPLHF.

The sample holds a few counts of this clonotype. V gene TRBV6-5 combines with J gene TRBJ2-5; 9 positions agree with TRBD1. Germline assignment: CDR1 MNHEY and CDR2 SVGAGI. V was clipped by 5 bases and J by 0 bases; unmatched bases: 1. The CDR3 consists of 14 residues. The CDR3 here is CASSNRGHQETQYF. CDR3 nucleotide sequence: TGTGCCAGCAGTAACAGGGGGCACCAAGAGACCCAGTACTTC.

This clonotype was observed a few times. The CDR3 nucleotides read TGTGCCAGCAGTAATTCCGGGGCCGATGAAAAACTGTTTTTT. Translated, it gives CASSNSGADEKLFF. The gene calls are TRBV27 and TRBJ1-4; weak D call: TRBD1 (5 bases). CDR1 and CDR2 from the germline V gene are MNHEY and SMNVEV (reference sequence). With 5 bases removed from V and 6 bases from J, the gap between germline ends came to 13 bases. CDR3 length: 14 residues.

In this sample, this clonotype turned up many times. Here the CDR3 DNA reads TGTGCCAGCAGTGCCTGGGGGGGAGACTATGGCTACACCTTC. It specifies CASSAWGGDYGYTF. The chain recombines TRBV25-1 with TRBJ1-2, with D possibly TRBD1 on 5 matching bases. The CDR3 has 14 residues. Trimming took 4 bases from V and 3 from J, leaving 12 bases between them. Germline V gene lookup returns CDR1 MGHDK and CDR2 SYGVNS.

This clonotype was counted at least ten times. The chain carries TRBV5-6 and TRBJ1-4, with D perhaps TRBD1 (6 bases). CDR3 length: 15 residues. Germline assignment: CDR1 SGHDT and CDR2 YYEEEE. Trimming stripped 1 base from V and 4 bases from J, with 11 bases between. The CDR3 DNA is TGTGCCAGCAGCTTGCGGACAGACCATAATGAAAAACTGTTTTTT. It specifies CASSLRTDHNEKLFF.

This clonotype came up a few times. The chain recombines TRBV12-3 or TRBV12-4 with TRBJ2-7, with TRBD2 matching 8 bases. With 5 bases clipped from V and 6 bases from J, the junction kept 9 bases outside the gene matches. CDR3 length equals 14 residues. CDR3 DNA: TGTGCCAGCAGTCTCGGGACTAGGCTTGGCGAGCAGTACTTC. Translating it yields CASSLGTRLGEQYF.

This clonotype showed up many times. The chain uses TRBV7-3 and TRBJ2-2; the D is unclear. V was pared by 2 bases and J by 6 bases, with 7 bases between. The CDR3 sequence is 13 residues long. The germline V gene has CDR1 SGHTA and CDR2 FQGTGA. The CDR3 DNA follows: TGTGCCAGCAGCTTATTAGAGCCCGGGGAGCTGTTTTTT. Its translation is CASSLLEPGELFF.

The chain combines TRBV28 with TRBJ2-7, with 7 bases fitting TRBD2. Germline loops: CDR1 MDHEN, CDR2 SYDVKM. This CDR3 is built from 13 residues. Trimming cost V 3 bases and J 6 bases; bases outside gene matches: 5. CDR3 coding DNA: TGTGCCAGCAGTTTCGCGGGAGCAGCCGAGCAGTACTTC. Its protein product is CASSFAGAAEQYF.

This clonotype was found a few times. CDR3: CASSQDGRGPYVEQYF. Written as DNA, the CDR3 is TGTGCCAGCAGCCAAGATGGACGGGGTCCGTACGTGGAGCAGTACTTC. This sequence joins TRBV3-1 and TRBJ2-7, with a possible D match to TRBD2 (5 bases). Germline V gives CDR1 LGHDT, CDR2 YNNKEL (reference sequence). The CDR3 has 16 amino acids. With 0 bases removed from V and 7 bases from J, the gap between germline ends came to 19 bases.

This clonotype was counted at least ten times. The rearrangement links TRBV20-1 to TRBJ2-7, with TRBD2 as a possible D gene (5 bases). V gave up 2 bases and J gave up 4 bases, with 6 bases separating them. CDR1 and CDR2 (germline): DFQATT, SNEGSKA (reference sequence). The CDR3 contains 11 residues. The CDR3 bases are TGCAGTGCTAGACGGGGATACGAGCAGTACTTC. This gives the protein CSARRGYEQYF.

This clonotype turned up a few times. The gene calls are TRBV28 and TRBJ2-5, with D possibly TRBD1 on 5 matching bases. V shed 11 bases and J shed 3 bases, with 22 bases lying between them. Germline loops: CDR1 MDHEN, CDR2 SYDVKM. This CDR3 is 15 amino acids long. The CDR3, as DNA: TGTGCCCAGGCCCTAAGGGGTGGTTGGAAAGAGACCCAGTACTTC. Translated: CAQALRGGWKETQYF.

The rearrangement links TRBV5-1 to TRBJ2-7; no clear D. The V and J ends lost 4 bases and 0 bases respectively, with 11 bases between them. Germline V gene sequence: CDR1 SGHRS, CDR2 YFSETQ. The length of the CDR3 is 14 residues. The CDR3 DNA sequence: TGCGCCAGCAGCATGGCAGGCCTCTCCTACGAGCAGTACTTC. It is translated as CASSMAGLSYEQYF.

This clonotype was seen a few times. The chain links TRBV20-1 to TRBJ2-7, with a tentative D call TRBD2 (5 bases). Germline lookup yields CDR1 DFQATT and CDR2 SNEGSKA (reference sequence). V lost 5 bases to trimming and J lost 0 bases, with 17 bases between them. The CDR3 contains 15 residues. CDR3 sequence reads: CSAPLVKQSSYEQYF. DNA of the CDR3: TGCAGTGCTCCACTAGTTAAACAGAGCTCCTACGAGCAGTACTTC.